This T cell receptor (beta chain) was profiled in a study of blood T cell repertoires in COVID-19. With respect to this clone: The same CDR3 can be traced to other DNA sequences in this sample.

TCRdb keeps only in-frame clones here, not all; method: immunoSEQ multiplex PCR. The repertoire holds 350,000 to 450,000 clones, with more than 85% as singletons. This sequence was found in a human donor in a cohort sampled during active COVID-19. Sequencing was performed on peripheral blood.

The chain's CDR3 is CASSVEGDTEAFF. The CDR3 DNA reads TGTGCCAGCAGCGTAGAGGGAGACACTGAAGCTTTCTTT. V usage is TRBV9 and J usage is TRBJ1-1; D uncertain. CDR1 is SGDLS and CDR2 is YYNGEE in the germline V gene. Trimming shortened V by 0 bases and J by 3 bases, and 6 bases separated the two germline ends. This CDR3 is built from 13 residues.